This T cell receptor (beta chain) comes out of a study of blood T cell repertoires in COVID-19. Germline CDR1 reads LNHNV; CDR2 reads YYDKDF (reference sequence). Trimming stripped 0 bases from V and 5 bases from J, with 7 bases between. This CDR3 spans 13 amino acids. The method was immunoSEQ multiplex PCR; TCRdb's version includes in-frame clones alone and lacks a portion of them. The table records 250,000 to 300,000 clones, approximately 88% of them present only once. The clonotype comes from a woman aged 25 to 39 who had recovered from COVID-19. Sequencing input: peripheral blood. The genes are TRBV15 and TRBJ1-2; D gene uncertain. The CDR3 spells CATSRDSVYGYTF. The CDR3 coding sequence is TGTGCCACCAGCAGAGATTCGGTATATGGCTACACCTTC. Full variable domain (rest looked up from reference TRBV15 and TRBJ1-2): DAMVIQNPRYQVTQFGKPVTLSCSQTLNHNVMYWYQQKSSQAPKLLFHYYDKDFNNEADTPDNFQSRRPNTSFCFLDIRSPGLGDTAMYLCATSRDSVYGYTFGSGTRLTVV.